This T cell receptor beta chain stems from a study of early T cells in non-severe SARS-CoV-2 infection. Per the germline V gene, CDR1 is KGHSH and CDR2 is LQKENI. The ends were cut back, 3 bases at V and 9 bases at J, with 18 bases in the middle. The CDR3 length is 14 residues. In TCRdb, the 5' RACE reads were re-called with MiXCR into one record per CDR3 protein. The table shows tens of thousands of distinct CDR3 sequences, with about 15% occurring only once. There are a few counts of this clonotype. This clonotype originated in an adult who was a healthcare worker with PCR-confirmed SARS-CoV-2 infection or an uninfected control (not recorded which). The chain recombines TRBV18 with TRBJ2-7; either TRBD1 or TRBD2 may supply D (6 bases each). Specimen: whole blood. This chain's CDR3 is CASSPGGGQELQYF. In DNA, the CDR3 is TGTGCCAGCTCACCGGGTGGGGGGCAGGAACTGCAGTACTTC.